The rows below give T cell receptor beta chains drawn from one sample of a study of T cells of healthy individuals. A single record per CDR3 protein comes from TCRdb applying MiXCR to the 5' RACE reads. The profile shows 50,000 to 55,000 distinct CDR3 sequences, roughly 14% of them singletons. These receptors were obtained from a human donor in good health. The CDR3 runs from the conserved cysteine through the conserved F or W. Fields, in order: CDR3 protein, V gene, J gene.

CDR3 protein: CASSPPFKGRTNEKLFF
V gene: TRBV3-2
J gene: TRBJ1-4

CDR3 protein: CSVEVEGSSGNTIYF
V gene: TRBV29-1
J gene: TRBJ1-3

CDR3 protein: CASSKERGWSNEQFF
V gene: TRBV21-1
J gene: TRBJ2-1

CDR3 protein: CSARDRSGPDYEKLFF
V gene: TRBV20-1
J gene: TRBJ1-4

CDR3 protein: CASSLRVSGSLSTDTQYF
V gene: TRBV5-1
J gene: TRBJ2-3

CDR3 protein: CASSSGGSTDTQYF
V gene: TRBV6-2/TRBV6-3
J gene: TRBJ2-3

CDR3 protein: CAISGVSKEQYF
V gene: TRBV10-3
J gene: TRBJ2-7

CDR3 protein: CASSQMGHHNSPLHF
V gene: TRBV4-3
J gene: TRBJ1-6

CDR3 protein: CASSGGCQETQYF
V gene: TRBV2
J gene: TRBJ2-5

CDR3 protein: CASSFDRGFYGYTF
V gene: TRBV12-3/TRBV12-4
J gene: TRBJ1-2

CDR3 protein: CASTEMGAWGYTF
V gene: TRBV2
J gene: TRBJ1-2

CDR3 protein: CASSQDTGLAVSGQYF
V gene: TRBV4-1
J gene: TRBJ2-7

CDR3 protein: CASTLGATRGSLNTEAFF
V gene: TRBV6-5
J gene: TRBJ1-1

CDR3 protein: CASSAYNEQFF
V gene: TRBV12-3/TRBV12-4
J gene: TRBJ2-1

CDR3 protein: CASSLEPQANQPQHF
V gene: TRBV5-4
J gene: TRBJ1-5

CDR3 protein: CASSVGVMAIYGYTF
V gene: TRBV9
J gene: TRBJ1-2

CDR3 protein: CASTRSMGEQYF
V gene: TRBV28
J gene: TRBJ2-7

CDR3 protein: CASSNAKNTEAFF
V gene: TRBV2
J gene: TRBJ1-1

CDR3 protein: CASSLAAGAGNTIYF
V gene: TRBV4-3
J gene: TRBJ1-3

CDR3 protein: CASSLRGLSTDTQYF
V gene: TRBV5-6
J gene: TRBJ2-3

CDR3 protein: CASSLLRGGTEAFF
V gene: TRBV7-9
J gene: TRBJ1-1

CDR3 protein: CASSLEGGYNYGYTF
V gene: TRBV7-9
J gene: TRBJ1-2

CDR3 protein: CASSIGVGPYEQYF
V gene: TRBV19
J gene: TRBJ2-7

CDR3 protein: CASSIAGGEGPRHEQFF
V gene: TRBV9
J gene: TRBJ2-1

CDR3 protein: CASSLARDQPQHF
V gene: TRBV7-2
J gene: TRBJ1-5

CDR3 protein: CSGSWGNTIYF
V gene: TRBV20-1
J gene: TRBJ1-3

CDR3 protein: CASSLDRGSSPLHF
V gene: TRBV5-8
J gene: TRBJ1-6

CDR3 protein: CASSLGGLAVYEQYF
V gene: TRBV27
J gene: TRBJ2-7

CDR3 protein: CASSLAGARAFF
V gene: TRBV5-1
J gene: TRBJ1-1

CDR3 protein: CASSQPLRDRGGYTF
V gene: TRBV4-1
J gene: TRBJ1-2

CDR3 protein: CASSGRDRGVYGYTF
V gene: TRBV6-2/TRBV6-3
J gene: TRBJ1-2

CDR3 protein: CASSIREGVGQPQHF
V gene: TRBV6-5
J gene: TRBJ1-5

CDR3 protein: CASSLQGGNQPQHF
V gene: TRBV7-2
J gene: TRBJ1-5

CDR3 protein: CASDGWGRAQETQYF
V gene: TRBV6-2/TRBV6-3
J gene: TRBJ2-5

CDR3 protein: CASSPASGSTDTQYF
V gene: TRBV7-6
J gene: TRBJ2-3

CDR3 protein: CASRQEQENQPQHF
V gene: TRBV6-6
J gene: TRBJ1-5

CDR3 protein: CASSHGTYYEQYF
V gene: TRBV6-6
J gene: TRBJ2-7

CDR3 protein: CASSYRRDRGYEQFF
V gene: TRBV6-2/TRBV6-3
J gene: TRBJ2-1

CDR3 protein: CASSVSSGGNQPQHF
V gene: TRBV9
J gene: TRBJ1-5

CDR3 protein: CSVDRRGGITNTEAFF
V gene: TRBV29-1
J gene: TRBJ1-1

CDR3 protein: CASSFSLGQGGEQFF
V gene: TRBV7-2
J gene: TRBJ2-1

CDR3 protein: CASSQERGHEQYF
V gene: TRBV3-1
J gene: TRBJ2-7

CDR3 protein: CAISESTGGPDTQYF
V gene: TRBV10-3
J gene: TRBJ2-3

CDR3 protein: CASSTTGRGLAGLRNEQFF
V gene: TRBV12-3/TRBV12-4
J gene: TRBJ2-1

CDR3 protein: CASSPIPGTGGPTPSGNYGYTF
V gene: TRBV28
J gene: TRBJ1-2

CDR3 protein: CASSLGQKNQPQHF
V gene: TRBV5-6
J gene: TRBJ1-5

CDR3 protein: CSARPPRGTEQFF
V gene: TRBV20-1
J gene: TRBJ2-1

CDR3 protein: CASKASGRAYNEQFF
V gene: TRBV25-1
J gene: TRBJ2-1

CDR3 protein: CSARDFGGSTDTQYF
V gene: TRBV20-1
J gene: TRBJ2-3

CDR3 protein: CASSLDGTGNREQYF
V gene: TRBV11-3
J gene: TRBJ2-7

CDR3 protein: CSVSQGESDSPLHF
V gene: TRBV29-1
J gene: TRBJ1-6

CDR3 protein: CASSPTAAGDTQYF
V gene: TRBV11-1
J gene: TRBJ2-3

CDR3 protein: CASSLRHREVYEQYF
V gene: TRBV7-9
J gene: TRBJ2-7

CDR3 protein: CAWSPPGGHPYNEQFF
V gene: TRBV30
J gene: TRBJ2-1

CDR3 protein: CASREVRATDTQYF
V gene: TRBV19
J gene: TRBJ2-3

CDR3 protein: CSARVSGRDQETQYF
V gene: TRBV20-1
J gene: TRBJ2-5